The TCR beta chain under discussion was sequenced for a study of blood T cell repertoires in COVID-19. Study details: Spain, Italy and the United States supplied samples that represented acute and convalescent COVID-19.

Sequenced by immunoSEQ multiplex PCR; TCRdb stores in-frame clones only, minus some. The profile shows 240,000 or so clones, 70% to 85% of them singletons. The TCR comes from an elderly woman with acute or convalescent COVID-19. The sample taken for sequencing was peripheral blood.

CDR3 sequence reads: CASSQHEASPAGTQYF. The CDR3 nucleotides read TGTGCCAGCAGCCAACACGAGGCCTCCCCCGCCGGTACGCAGTATTTT. The chain combines TRBV3-1 (or the pseudogene TRBV3-2) with TRBJ2-3; D unclear. The germline V and J ends were trimmed by 2 bases and 8 bases, with 20 bases remaining between them. CDR1 and CDR2 from the germline V gene are LGHDT and YNNKEL (reference sequence). This CDR3 spans 16 amino acids.